These 23 T cell receptor beta chains were sequenced from one sample in a study of cytomegalovirus exposure and HLA in healthy donors. Both 60 Vbeta primers and 13 Jbeta primers went into the PCR. Here immunoSEQ multiplex PCR was the method, and the copy in TCRdb shows in-frame clones only, minus some. The repertoire holds some 120,000 clones, with 77% as singletons. The sequenced sample consisted of PBMCs. These receptors came from a woman aged 40 to 49 in good health and CMV-seropositive.

The V and J genes are TRBV27 and TRBJ2-7; no definite D call. The V end lost 6 bases, the J end lost 7 bases, and 16 bases lay between the germline ends. CDR1 and CDR2 from the germline V gene are MNHEY and SMNVEV (reference sequence). The CDR3 has 13 residues. The CDR3 loop reads CASRSPRRWEQYF. In DNA form, the CDR3 reads TGTGCCAGCAGGAGTCCTAGGAGATGGGAGCAGTACTTC.

CDR3 in DNA: TGTGCCAGCAGCCTTCGGGGGGGGCGGGAAAACATTCAGTACTTC. As protein: CASSLRGGRENIQYF. J is TRBJ2-4 and V is TRBV7-3, with 8 bases identical to TRBD2. After removal of 5 bases from V and 5 bases from J, the junction contained 8 bases not matched to a gene. The germline gives CDR1 SGHTA, CDR2 FQGTGA. This CDR3 has 15 amino acids.

This clone was detected a few times. This sequence joins TRBV11-3 and TRBJ2-1; 10 bases fit TRBD2. Germline V CDR1 and CDR2: SGHNT, YENEEA. Losses at the gene ends were 3 bases for V and 9 bases for J; bases not matched to a gene: 8. This CDR3 spans 15 amino acids. The CDR3 here is CASSFRAGGPSEQFF. CDR3 nucleotide sequence: TGTGCCAGCAGCTTTAGAGCGGGAGGGCCTAGTGAGCAGTTCTTC.

The rearrangement links TRBV5-1 to TRBJ2-1; 13 bases line up with TRBD2. The CDR3 consists of 19 residues. The V segment lost 5 bases and the J segment 7 bases; nucleotides outside the gene matches: 18. Germline V gene sequence: CDR1 SGHRS, CDR2 YFSETQ. CDR3: CASRRGTSGTVNYGNEQFF. The CDR3 DNA sequence: TGCGCCAGCAGGCGCGGGACTAGCGGGACGGTTAATTATGGGAATGAGCAGTTCTTC. The whole variable domain, filled in from reference TRBV5-1 and TRBJ2-1, reads KAGVTQTPRYLIKTRGQQVTLSCSPISGHRSVSWYQQTPGQGLQFLFEYFSETQRNKGNFPGRFSGRQFSNSRSEMNVSTLELGDSALYLCASRRGTSGTVNYGNEQFFGPGTRLTVL.

This chain uses TRBV5-4 with TRBJ2-7, with D possibly matching TRBD2 (6 bases). The CDR3 is 15 amino acids. Germline lookup yields CDR1 SGHNT and CDR2 YYREEE (reference sequence). V was trimmed by 4 bases and J by 3 bases, leaving 17 bases between them. The CDR3 coding sequence is TGTGCCAGCAGCCCCTCAGGAGGGAGGTACTACGAGCAGTACTTC. This sequence encodes CASSPSGGRYYEQYF. The entire variable domain, with the rest obtained from reference TRBV5-4 and TRBJ2-7, is as follows: ETGVTQSPTHLIKTRGQQVTLRCSSQSGHNTVSWYQQALGQGPQFIFQYYREEENGRGNFPPRFSGLQFPNYSSELNVNALELDDSALYLCASSPSGGRYYEQYFGPGTRLTVT.

The chain links TRBV6-1 to TRBJ2-1; no definite D call. CDR1 and CDR2 from the germline V gene are MNHNS and SASEGT. Trimming cost V 6 bases and J 5 bases, with 2 bases left between them. The CDR3 has 10 residues. The CDR3 spells CASSDNEQFF. The DNA for the CDR3 is TGTGCCAGCAGCGACAATGAGCAGTTCTTC.

This clone was counted once. This chain joins TRBV30 and TRBJ1-6; 9 bases align to TRBD1. J gave up 9 bases and V 1 base, and 7 bases lay outside the gene matches. This CDR3 has 15 residues. The germline V gene has CDR1 GTSNPN and CDR2 SVGIG (reference sequence). This CDR3 is CAWSGGTGIGSPLHF. The CDR3 nucleotides read TGTGCCTGGAGTGGCGGGACAGGGATTGGTTCACCCCTCCACTTT.

The CDR3 region has the DNA TGCGCCAGCAGCTCCGGGCAGGGTGGACAAGAGACCCAGTACTTC. It is translated as CASSSGQGGQETQYF. The chain uses TRBV5-1 and TRBJ2-5, with D tentatively TRBD1 (5 bases). CDR3 length: 15 amino acids. Trimming took off 3 bases at V and 2 bases at J, with 14 bases between the two ends. Per the germline V gene, CDR1 is SGHRS and CDR2 is YFSETQ.

The V gene is TRBV4-2, the J gene TRBJ1-5; D might be TRBD1 (5 bases). Trimming removed 0 bases from V and 4 bases from J, with 16 bases in between. From germline, CDR1 is LGHNA and CDR2 YNFKEQ. This CDR3 region has 17 residues. CDR3 sequence: CASSQDSGGRWNQPQHF. For the CDR3, the DNA is TGTGCCAGCAGCCAAGATTCTGGGGGGAGATGGAATCAGCCCCAGCATTTT.

The chain couples TRBV5-1 to TRBJ1-1, with TRBD1 matching 12 bases. CDR1 and CDR2 (germline): SGHRS, YFSETQ. V trimming: 4 bases; J trimming: 8 bases; junction bases outside the gene matches: 6. The CDR3 runs to 14 residues. CDR3 loop: CASSPGTGGAEAFF. DNA for the CDR3: TGCGCCAGCAGCCCCGGGACAGGGGGCGCAGAAGCTTTCTTT.

This chain links TRBV18 with TRBJ1-2; 9 nucleotides agree with TRBD1. The CDR3 sequence is 18 residues long. J gave up 8 bases and V 4 bases, and 20 bases lay outside the gene matches. The germline V gene has CDR1 KGHSH and CDR2 LQKENI. DNA of the CDR3: TGTGCCAGCTCACTCTTCGCCGGGACAGGGAATGAGAAAAGAGGCTACACCTTC. It codes for CASSLFAGTGNEKRGYTF.

The rearrangement joins TRBV11-2 to TRBJ1-1; D is unclear. The germline V and J ends were trimmed by 5 bases and 3 bases, with 10 bases remaining between them. In germline, CDR1 is SGHAT, CDR2 FQNNGV. The CDR3 is 13 residues long. CDR3 protein: CASSRNMDTEAFF. CDR3 bases: TGTGCCAGCAGCCGTAACATGGACACTGAAGCTTTCTTT. The full variable domain, rest sourced from reference TRBV11-2 and TRBJ1-1, is EAGVAQSPRYKIIEKRQSVAFWCNPISGHATLYWYQQILGQGPKLLIQFQNNGVVDDSQLPKDRFSAERLKGVDSTLKIQPAKLEDSAVYLCASSRNMDTEAFFGQGTRLTVV.

This rearrangement joins TRBV9 to TRBJ1-4, with 8 bases fitting TRBD1. The length of the CDR3 is 14 residues. The germline V gene has CDR1 SGDLS and CDR2 YYNGEE. V lost 4 bases and J lost 8; bases outside the gene matches: 7. For the CDR3, the DNA is TGTGCCAGCAGCTCACCGGGACAGGCAGAAAAACTGTTTTTT. This sequence encodes CASSSPGQAEKLFF. Combining the CDR3 with reference TRBV9 and TRBJ1-4 gives the whole variable domain DSGVTQTPKHLITATGQRVTLRCSPRSGDLSVYWYQQSLDQGLQFLIQYYNGEERAKGNILERFSAQQFPDLHSELNLSSLELGDSALYFCASSSPGQAEKLFFGSGTQLSVL.

The chain uses TRBV30 and TRBJ1-2; D is unclear. Germline-derived CDR1 and CDR2 are GTSNPN and SVGIG (reference sequence). Trimming left V 3 bases short and J 0 bases short, with 14 bases between. CDR3 size: 15 residues. CDR3 nucleotide sequence: TGTGCCTGGAGCAATGGGCAGGTATCTAACTATGGCTACACCTTC. Translated: CAWSNGQVSNYGYTF.

J is TRBJ1-4 and V is TRBV2; 7 nucleotides align to TRBD1. The V gene's germline CDR1 is SNHLY and CDR2 FYNNEI. V shed 2 bases, J shed 8 bases, and the junction held 8 bases outside the gene matches. The CDR3 has 15 residues. CDR3 nucleotide sequence: TGTGCCAGCAGTGAAAGTCGAGGGGGCGGAGAAAAACTGTTTTTT. Amino acid sequence: CASSESRGGGEKLFF. Combining the CDR3 with reference TRBV2 and TRBJ1-4 gives the whole variable domain EPEVTQTPSHQVTQMGQEVILRCVPISNHLYFYWYRQILGQKVEFLVSFYNNEISEKSEIFDDQFSVERPDGSNFTLKIRSTKLEDSAMYFCASSESRGGGEKLFFGSGTQLSVL.

The chain has TRBV5-6 and TRBJ1-2; 7 bases line up with TRBD1. The CDR3 totals 15 residues. Trimming took 3 bases from V and 1 from J; bases not matched to a gene: 6. From germline, CDR1 is SGHDT and CDR2 YYEEEE. The CDR3 loop reads CASSSMGQINYGYTF. In DNA, the CDR3 is TGTGCCAGCAGCTCAATGGGACAGATTAACTATGGCTACACCTTC.

CDR3 amino acids: CASSENRESYEQYF. CDR3 bases: TGTGCCAGCAGTGAAAACAGGGAATCCTACGAGCAGTACTTC. V gene TRBV6-1 combines with J gene TRBJ2-7; D is perhaps TRBD1 (6 bases). Germline assignment: CDR1 MNHNS and CDR2 SASEGT. Deletions cut 2 bases from V and 1 base from J, with 9 bases between. The CDR3 runs 14 residues.

The V gene is TRBV5-4, the J gene TRBJ2-2; no definite D call. Germline CDR1 SGHNT, CDR2 YYREEE (reference sequence). V lost 3 bases and J 3 bases, leaving 3 bases between the germline ends. This CDR3 has 12 residues. CDR3 nucleotide sequence: TGTGCCAGCAGCTCGGACACCGGGGAGCTGTTTTTT. It specifies CASSSDTGELFF.

The chain carries TRBV6-1 and TRBJ1-5; 7 bases map to TRBD1. Germline CDR1 is MNHNS and CDR2 is SASEGT. The V segment lost 0 bases and the J segment 5 bases; nucleotides outside the gene matches: 4. The CDR3 contains 15 residues. In nucleotides, the CDR3 is TGTGCCAGCAGTGAAGCGGGACAGCGACATCAGCCCCAGCATTTT. It translates to CASSEAGQRHQPQHF.

This clone was picked up a small number of times. This sequence joins TRBV11-2 and TRBJ1-2; 10 positions match TRBD1. The CDR3 runs to 13 residues. Looked up from germline, CDR1 is SGHAT and CDR2 is FQNNGV. J was trimmed by 8 bases and V by 5 bases; bases with no gene match: 5. DNA for the CDR3: TGTGCCAGCAGCACGACAGGGGGCAGAGGCTACACCTTC. This codes for CASSTTGGRGYTF. Full variable domain (rest looked up from reference TRBV11-2 and TRBJ1-2): EAGVAQSPRYKIIEKRQSVAFWCNPISGHATLYWYQQILGQGPKLLIQFQNNGVVDDSQLPKDRFSAERLKGVDSTLKIQPAKLEDSAVYLCASSTTGGRGYTFGSGTRLTVV.

The chain employs TRBV30 and TRBJ2-7; D not certain. This CDR3 region has 11 residues. V was clipped by 2 bases and J by 1 base, with 3 bases between them. Germline CDR1 is GTSNPN and CDR2 is SVGIG (reference sequence). CDR3 loop: CAWSLSYEQYF. CDR3 coding DNA: TGTGCCTGGAGTCTATCCTACGAGCAGTACTTC.

This chain connects TRBV13 to TRBJ2-7; TRBD1 matches 7 bases. Looked up from germline, CDR1 is PRHDT and CDR2 is FYEKMQ (reference sequence). This CDR3 is built from 16 residues. With 1 base clipped from V and 6 bases from J, the junction kept 12 bases outside the gene matches. CDR3 sequence: CASSLALGTAPLEQYF. In nucleotides, the CDR3 is TGTGCCAGCAGCTTAGCTCTAGGGACAGCCCCACTCGAGCAGTACTTC.

The V gene is TRBV18, the J gene TRBJ2-3; D ambiguous. V was trimmed by 2 bases and J by 4 bases, leaving 4 bases between them. The germline CDR1 and CDR2 sequences are KGHSH and LQKENI. There are 12 residues in the CDR3. CDR3 residues: CASSPVADTQYF. In DNA form, the CDR3 reads TGTGCCAGCTCACCAGTAGCAGATACGCAGTATTTT.